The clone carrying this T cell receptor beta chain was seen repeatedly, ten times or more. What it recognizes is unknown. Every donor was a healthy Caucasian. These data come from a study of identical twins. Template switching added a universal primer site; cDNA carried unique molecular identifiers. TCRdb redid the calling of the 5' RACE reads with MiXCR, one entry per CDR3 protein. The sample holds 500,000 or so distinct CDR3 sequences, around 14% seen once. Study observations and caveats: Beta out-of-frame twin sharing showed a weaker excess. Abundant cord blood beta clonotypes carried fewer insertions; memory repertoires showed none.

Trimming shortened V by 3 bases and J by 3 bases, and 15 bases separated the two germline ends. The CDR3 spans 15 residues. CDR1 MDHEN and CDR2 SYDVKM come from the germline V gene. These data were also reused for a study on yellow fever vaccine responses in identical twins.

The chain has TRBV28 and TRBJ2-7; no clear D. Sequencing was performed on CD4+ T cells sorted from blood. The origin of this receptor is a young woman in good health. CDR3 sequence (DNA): TGTGCCAGCAGTTTCCCATTCGGTCGAAGCTACGAGCAGTACTTC. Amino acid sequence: CASSFPFGRSYEQYF.